These 11 T cell receptor beta chains were all obtained from the same sample, sequenced in a study of blood T cell repertoires in COVID-19. Some clones are missing from TCRdb's copy, which holds only in-frame ones; the method was immunoSEQ multiplex PCR. This sample has fewer than 15,000 clones; about 88% occur once, and the top ten carry approximately 2.5%. The specimen sequenced was peripheral blood. The source is a human donor in a cohort sampled during active COVID-19.

The chain joins TRBV19 to TRBJ2-5; TRBD1 aligns across 7 bases. Looked up from germline, CDR1 is LNHDA and CDR2 is SQIVND (reference sequence). Trimming took 5 bases from V and 1 from J; bases not matched to a gene: 10. This CDR3 spans 16 amino acids. CDR3 sequence: CASSVGTAAFQETQYF. The CDR3 DNA reads as TGTGCCAGTAGTGTCGGGACAGCAGCGTTCCAAGAGACCCAGTACTTC. Using reference TRBV19 and TRBJ2-5 for the parts outside the CDR3, the full variable domain is DGGITQSPKYLFRKEGQNVTLSCEQNLNHDAMYWYRQDPGQGLRLIYYSQIVNDFQKGDIAEGYSVSREKKESFPLTVTSAQKNPTAFYLCASSVGTAAFQETQYFGPGTRLLVL.

V usage is TRBV7-2 and J usage is TRBJ1-4; TRBD1 aligns across 11 bases. The CDR3 extends over 15 amino acids. The junction had 12 bases not matched to a gene; V was cut back by 5 bases and J by 13 bases. Germline values: CDR1 SGHTA, CDR2 FQGNSA. The CDR3 DNA follows: TGTGCCAGCAGCCCCGCCCGGGACAGGGGGTACTCACTGTTTTTT. It translates to CASSPARDRGYSLFF.

This clone was picked up one time. The chain couples TRBV10-3 to TRBJ1-4; no clear D. Germline CDR1 is ENHRY and CDR2 is SYGVKD. Trimming cost V 4 bases and J 7 bases, with 10 bases left between them. The CDR3 length is 13 residues. DNA of the CDR3: TGTGCCATCAGTGGGGGAGATGGTGAAAAACTGTTTTTT. As protein: CAISGGDGEKLFF.

The chain is built from TRBV30 and TRBJ1-3; the D is unclear. The germline V and J ends were trimmed by 0 bases and 4 bases, with 10 bases remaining between them. The CDR3 is 14 amino acids. CDR1 and CDR2 from the germline V gene are GTSNPN and SVGIG (reference sequence). The CDR3, as DNA: TGTGCCTGGAGTGTACGAGGGTCCGGAAACACCATATATTTT. Translating it yields CAWSVRGSGNTIYF.

The chain has TRBV3-1 (or the pseudogene TRBV3-2) and TRBJ2-1; 9 positions match TRBD1. The CDR3 contains 21 residues. From germline, CDR1 is LGHDT and CDR2 YNNKEL (reference sequence). J was trimmed by 0 bases and V by 0 bases; bases with no gene match: 15. The CDR3 nucleotides are TGTGCCAGCAGCCAAGAGGGCACCGGGACAGGGATCCCAAGCTCCTACAATGAGCAGTTCTTC. Translation: CASSQEGTGTGIPSSYNEQFF.

The chain combines TRBV5-1 with TRBJ2-1; TRBD1 aligns across 7 bases. The CDR3 is made up of 14 amino acids. V was pared by 0 bases and J by 6 bases, with 3 bases of the junction left unmatched. Germline CDR1 is SGHRS and CDR2 is YFSETQ. CDR3 sequence reads: CASSLGQGINEQFF. CDR3 coding DNA: TGCGCCAGCAGCTTGGGACAGGGAATCAATGAGCAGTTCTTC.

The table lists this clone with a count of one. CDR3 protein: CASSLTGGSYEQYF. DNA for the CDR3: TGTGCCAGCAGCTTAACGGGAGGGTCCTACGAGCAGTACTTC. V is TRBV7-6 and J is TRBJ2-7; 8 nucleotides align to TRBD2. CDR1 and CDR2 (germline): SGHVS, FNYEAQ. Trimming at V came to 2 bases and at J to 1 base, leaving 1 base not matched to a gene. The CDR3 covers 14 residues. The whole variable domain, remainder taken from reference TRBV7-6 and TRBJ2-7, is GAGVSQSPRYKVTKRGQDVALRCDPISGHVSLYWYRQALGQGPEFLTYFNYEAQQDKSGLPNDRFSAERPEGSISTLTIQRTEQRDSAMYRCASSLTGGSYEQYFGPGTRLTVT.

This sequence joins TRBV28 and TRBJ2-5, with TRBD1 identical over 7 bases. Germline V gene lookup returns CDR1 MDHEN and CDR2 SYDVKM. J was trimmed by 5 bases and V by 3 bases; bases with no gene match: 15. The CDR3 sequence is 17 residues long. The DNA of the CDR3 is TGTGCCAGCAGTTTGGGACAGCCTCAGTCGTGGGGGGAGACCCAGTACTTC. Translation gives CASSLGQPQSWGETQYF.

This clone was seen a few times. The same CDR3 can be traced to other DNA sequences in this sample. This sequence joins TRBV27 and TRBJ1-2; D perhaps matches TRBD1 (6 bases). The germline V and J ends were trimmed by 3 bases and 5 bases, with 16 bases remaining between them. CDR1 and CDR2 (germline): MNHEY, SMNVEV (reference sequence). CDR3 size: 15 residues. The CDR3 DNA reads TGTGCCAGCAGTTTGACGGGGGGGCCCGGGTATGGCTACACCTTC. It specifies CASSLTGGPGYGYTF.

This clone appeared once. This chain links TRBV11-3 with TRBJ2-3; the D gene is possibly TRBD2 (5 bases). Looked up from germline, CDR1 is SGHNT and CDR2 is YENEEA. The CDR3 contains 15 residues. Trimming pared 5 bases from V and 4 bases from J, leaving 16 bases between. The CDR3 here is CASSQSDQRADTQYF. The CDR3 region has the DNA TGTGCCAGCAGCCAATCTGACCAGAGGGCAGATACGCAGTATTTT. The full variable domain, in which reference TRBV11-3 and TRBJ2-3 provide the parts outside the CDR3, is EAGVVQSPRYKIIEKKQPVAFWCNPISGHNTLYWYLQNLGQGPELLIRYENEEAVDDSQLPKDRFSAERLKGVDSTLKIQPAELGDSAVYLCASSQSDQRADTQYFGPGTRLTVL.

DNA of the CDR3: TGCGCCAGCAGTGAGTCGGGCGGGGGGGCAGATACGCAGTATTTT. Amino acids: CASSESGGGADTQYF. The rearrangement uses TRBV10-2 and TRBJ2-3; TRBD2 agrees at 9 bases. The germline V gene encodes CDR1 WSHSY and CDR2 SAAADI. V gave up 0 bases and J gave up 4 bases; unmatched junction bases: 2. The CDR3 contains 15 residues.